The 9 T cell receptor beta chains presented below share a single source sample, sequenced in a study of memory CD4+ T cells and cytomegalovirus serostatus. The sort gate was single viable CD3+CD4+CD8-CD45RO+ cells for memory CD4+ T cells. Profiling relied on immunoSEQ multiplex PCR, and the TCRdb table lists in-frame clones only, not all of them. The sample lists about 53,000 clones; around 80% were seen once. Specimen: memory CD4+ T cells from blood. Receptors were obtained from an adult in good health and CMV-seronegative.

The genes are TRBV29-1 and TRBJ1-1; D not resolved. Germline V gene data show CDR1 as SQVTM and CDR2 as ANQGSEA. The CDR3 spans 13 residues. V shed 5 bases and J shed 2 bases, with 12 bases lying between them. For the CDR3, the DNA is TGCAGCGTTTTAACTGATCTTAACACTGAAGCTTTCTTT. Translation gives CSVLTDLNTEAFF.

The rearrangement joins TRBV7-2 to TRBJ1-3; no clear D. This CDR3 is 15 amino acids long. Germline lookup yields CDR1 SGHTA and CDR2 FQGNSA. The germline V and J ends were trimmed by 5 bases and 2 bases, with 13 bases remaining between them. CDR3 nucleotides: TGTGCCAGCAGCATTGGGTCAAGAACTGGAAACACCATATATTTT. It is translated as CASSIGSRTGNTIYF.

The CDR3 DNA sequence: TGTGCCAGCAGCTTAGATCTGGGACATCAAGAGACCCAGTACTTC. The encoded protein is CASSLDLGHQETQYF. The J gene is TRBJ2-5, the V gene TRBV11-2; TRBD1 is a possible D gene (6 bases). The length of the CDR3 is 15 residues. Germline V gene lookup returns CDR1 SGHAT and CDR2 FQNNGV. Deletions cut 0 bases from V and 2 bases from J, with 10 bases between.

Concerning this clone itself: The CDR3 does not end in the conserved phenylalanine or tryptophan, so this is likely a read error. The DNA is omitted, as the CDR3 cannot be located on it reliably, and the CDR3 follows TCRdb's listing. J is TRBJ1-1 and V is TRBV7-9. Counting both end residues, the CDR3 totals 12 amino acids. Per the germline V gene, CDR1 is SEHNR and CDR2 is FQNEAQ (reference sequence). CDR3 residues: CASSSDQGVFHV.

The CDR3 region has the DNA TGTGCTAGTGGTTTGGTCCACACCGGGGAGCTGTTTTTT. This gives the protein CASGLVHTGELFF. The rearrangement uses TRBV12-5 and TRBJ2-2; no definite D call. Trimming took off 0 bases at V and 3 bases at J, with 2 bases between the two ends. This CDR3 has 13 residues. CDR1 and CDR2 (germline): LGHNT, FRNRAP.

This chain joins TRBV2 and TRBJ2-1; maybe TRBD2 (6 bases). Germline CDR1 is SNHLY and CDR2 is FYNNEI. V shed 7 bases and J shed 6 bases, with 19 bases lying between them. The CDR3 covers 15 residues. The CDR3 region has the DNA TGTGCCAGCACGCGAACGGAGGGAGGAACCAATGAGCAGTTCTTC. Its protein is CASTRTEGGTNEQFF. The full variable domain, its missing parts supplied by reference TRBV2 and TRBJ2-1, is EPEVTQTPSHQVTQMGQEVILRCVPISNHLYFYWYRQILGQKVEFLVSFYNNEISEKSEIFDDQFSVERPDGSNFTLKIRSTKLEDSAMYFCASTRTEGGTNEQFFGPGTRLTVL.

As for this clone: A much larger clone is a single base away; this may be a read error. CDR3 sequence reads: CASSLGGYSNQPQHF. CDR3 DNA: TGTGCCAGCAGCTTAGGCGGTTATAGCAATCAGCCCCAGCATTTT. J is TRBJ1-5 and V is TRBV7-2, with D unclear. The germline V gene has CDR1 SGHTA and CDR2 FQGNSA. The CDR3 consists of 15 residues. Trimming left V 1 base short and J 0 bases short, with 7 bases between.

This clone was seen only a few times. J is TRBJ2-7 and V is TRBV19; the D is unclear. Germline lookup yields CDR1 LNHDA and CDR2 SQIVND (reference sequence). The length of the CDR3 is 13 residues. Trimming cost V 9 bases and J 0 bases, with 12 bases left between them. Written as DNA, the CDR3 is TGTGCCAGCACTGGAAAAACCTCCTACGAGCAGTACTTC. The encoded protein is CASTGKTSYEQYF.

This chain links TRBV15 with TRBJ2-2; a weak D match, TRBD1 (6 bases). The V and J ends lost 5 bases and 0 bases respectively, with 7 bases between them. The germline V gene encodes CDR1 LNHNV and CDR2 YYDKDF (reference sequence). The CDR3 runs 14 residues. The CDR3 DNA sequence: TGTGCCACCAGCCGGACAGCGAACACCGGGGAGCTGTTTTTT. This codes for CATSRTANTGELFF.